The rows below give T cell receptor beta chains drawn from one sample of a study of blood T cell repertoires in COVID-19. Sequenced by immunoSEQ multiplex PCR; TCRdb stores in-frame clones only, minus some. Of 130,000 to 150,000 clones detected, roughly 82% appear once; the ten largest clones hold roughly 4.9%. The sequenced sample was peripheral blood. These receptors all stem from a human donor in a cohort sampled during active COVID-19. CDR3s include the opening cysteine and the closing phenylalanine or tryptophan. The order of the fields is V gene, D gene, clone size, J gene, CDR3 DNA, CDR3 protein. D genes are given only for firm matches. Clone size is given for some rows only: seen once, a few or many times, or a class if the clone is expanded.

V gene: TRBV3-1/TRBV3-2
D gene: TRBD1
clone size: .
J gene: TRBJ1-1
CDR3 DNA: TGTGCCAGCAGCCAAGAATCGAGGGGGCGGACCACTGAAGCTTTCTTT
CDR3 protein: CASSQESRGRTTEAFF

V gene: TRBV23-1
D gene: TRBD1
clone size: .
J gene: TRBJ1-5
CDR3 DNA: TGCGCCAGCAGTCAATCGGGGGGGGACAGGGGGCGGAATCAGCCCCAGCATTTT
CDR3 protein: CASSQSGGDRGRNQPQHF

V gene: TRBV10-3
D gene: .
clone size: .
J gene: TRBJ2-4
CDR3 DNA: TGTGCCATCAGTGAGTGGCGGGACGGGGCCAAAAACATTCAGTACTTC
CDR3 protein: CAISEWRDGAKNIQYF

V gene: TRBV6-5
D gene: TRBD1
clone size: .
J gene: TRBJ1-1
CDR3 DNA: TGTGCCAGCAGAGGACAGGGGATGAACACTGAAGCTTTCTTT
CDR3 protein: CASRGQGMNTEAFF

V gene: TRBV9
D gene: .
clone size: few
J gene: TRBJ1-2
CDR3 DNA: TGTGCCAGCAGCGCCGGAACAGGGTTGAGGGGCTACACCTTC
CDR3 protein: CASSAGTGLRGYTF

V gene: TRBV6-6
D gene: .
clone size: .
J gene: TRBJ1-3
CDR3 DNA: TGTGCCAGCACGGGGATGGGCTCTGGAAACACCATATATTTT
CDR3 protein: CASTGMGSGNTIYF

V gene: TRBV4-2
D gene: .
clone size: .
J gene: TRBJ1-2
CDR3 DNA: TGTGCCAGCAGCCAAGATGCGGCAGCCGGCTATGGCTACACCTTC
CDR3 protein: CASSQDAAAGYGYTF

V gene: TRBV15
D gene: TRBD1
clone size: .
J gene: TRBJ2-5
CDR3 DNA: TGTGCCACCAGCAGAGGGACAGGGGCACAAGAGACCCAGTACTTC
CDR3 protein: CATSRGTGAQETQYF

V gene: TRBV4-2
D gene: TRBD2
clone size: .
J gene: TRBJ2-2
CDR3 DNA: TGTGCCAGCAGCCAAGATGTCGCGGGAGGCGCGGGGGAGCTGTTTTTT
CDR3 protein: CASSQDVAGGAGELFF

V gene: TRBV19
D gene: TRBD1
clone size: .
J gene: TRBJ1-1
CDR3 DNA: TGTGCCAGTAGTATAACAGGGGTCGTCGGAATGAACACTGAAGCTTTCTTT
CDR3 protein: CASSITGVVGMNTEAFF

V gene: TRBV21-1
D gene: .
clone size: .
J gene: TRBJ2-4
CDR3 DNA: TGTGCCAGCAGTGATATTGACAGGGGGTTAGCCAAAAACATTCAGTACTTC
CDR3 protein: CASSDIDRGLAKNIQYF

V gene: TRBV18
D gene: .
clone size: .
J gene: TRBJ1-1
CDR3 DNA: TGTGCCAGCTCACCGGCCCAAGGGAGCACTGAAGCTTTCTTT
CDR3 protein: CASSPAQGSTEAFF

V gene: TRBV30
D gene: TRBD1
clone size: .
J gene: TRBJ1-2
CDR3 DNA: TGTGCCTGGAACCTTGGACAGGGGGTCGGGGACACCTTC
CDR3 protein: CAWNLGQGVGDTF

V gene: TRBV29-1
D gene: TRBD2
clone size: .
J gene: TRBJ2-5
CDR3 DNA: TGCAGCGTTGTAGGCCCCCCGGGGGGAGAGACCCAGTACTTC
CDR3 protein: CSVVGPPGGETQYF

V gene: TRBV6-2/TRBV6-3
D gene: .
clone size: .
J gene: TRBJ2-1
CDR3 DNA: TGTGCCAGCAGTAATCGGGACTCCAGATTCTACAATGAGCAGTTCTTC
CDR3 protein: CASSNRDSRFYNEQFF

V gene: TRBV2
D gene: .
clone size: .
J gene: TRBJ2-5
CDR3 DNA: TGTGCCAGCAGCGTGGAGACCCAGTACTTC
CDR3 protein: CASSVETQYF

V gene: TRBV7-6
D gene: .
clone size: .
J gene: TRBJ2-5
CDR3 DNA: TGTGCCAGCAGCTTAGGGGGGGTCCGAGAGACCCAGTACTTC
CDR3 protein: CASSLGGVRETQYF

V gene: TRBV6-1
D gene: .
clone size: .
J gene: TRBJ1-2
CDR3 DNA: TGTGCCAGCAGTGAAAGTGGACTGGACAGCTATGGCTACACCTTC
CDR3 protein: CASSESGLDSYGYTF

V gene: TRBV7-8
D gene: .
clone size: .
J gene: TRBJ2-1
CDR3 DNA: TGTGCCAGCAGCAGACAGTACAATGAGCAGTTCTTC
CDR3 protein: CASSRQYNEQFF

V gene: TRBV30
D gene: TRBD1
clone size: .
J gene: TRBJ2-2
CDR3 DNA: TGTGCCCGACGGGACAGGTCGAACACCGGGGAGCTGTTTTTT
CDR3 protein: CARRDRSNTGELFF

V gene: TRBV11-2
D gene: .
clone size: .
J gene: TRBJ1-1
CDR3 DNA: TGTGCCAGCAGCTACCACAGGGACACTGAAGCTTTCTTT
CDR3 protein: CASSYHRDTEAFF

V gene: TRBV6-5
D gene: .
clone size: .
J gene: TRBJ2-3
CDR3 DNA: TGTGCCAGCGAGCTACGCCCTTACACAGATACGCAGTATTTT
CDR3 protein: CASELRPYTDTQYF

V gene: TRBV11-2
D gene: TRBD2
clone size: once
J gene: TRBJ2-1
CDR3 DNA: TGTGCCAGCAGCTGGGGGGGGTACACTTACAATGAGCAGTTCTTC
CDR3 protein: CASSWGGYTYNEQFF

V gene: TRBV4-2
D gene: TRBD1
clone size: .
J gene: TRBJ1-4
CDR3 DNA: TGTGCCAGCAGCCTAGGGGACAGATCTAATGAAAAACTGTTTTTT
CDR3 protein: CASSLGDRSNEKLFF

V gene: TRBV28
D gene: TRBD1
clone size: .
J gene: TRBJ1-6
CDR3 DNA: TGTGCCAGCAGTTCAGGGGGCGGTGCCCTTTGGTCACCCCTCCACTTT
CDR3 protein: CASSSGGGALWSPLHF

V gene: TRBV12-3/TRBV12-4
D gene: .
clone size: .
J gene: TRBJ2-5
CDR3 DNA: TGTGCCAGCAGTTTGAGGGAGACCCAGTACTTC
CDR3 protein: CASSLRETQYF

V gene: TRBV7-9
D gene: TRBD2
clone size: .
J gene: TRBJ2-1
CDR3 DNA: TGTGCCAGCAGCCCGAGACGGAGAGAGCGGGAGGGCCGGAATGAGCAGTTCTTC
CDR3 protein: CASSPRRREREGRNEQFF